The subject of this entry is one TCR beta chain. This table comes from immunoSEQ multiplex PCR, and its TCRdb copy is limited to in-frame clones, with some not included. Found here are approximately 42,000 clones, around four fifths of them singletons; the top ten hold over 2.5%. The entry originates in a study of OX40 agonist ivuxolimab in advanced cancers. This specimen consisted of CD4+ or CD8+ T cells sorted from blood, obtained in a trial of the OX40 agonist ivuxolimab. The receptor's source is an adult with an advanced solid tumor such as melanoma, head and neck, liver or kidney cancer.

Here the CDR3 DNA reads TGTGCCAGCAGCTTAGTTCCGGGACAGAGCTCCTACAATGAGCAGTTCTTC. As protein: CASSLVPGQSSYNEQFF. This sequence joins TRBV11-3 and TRBJ2-1, with 7 bases that match TRBD1. The CDR3 has 17 amino acids. The junction had 6 bases not matched to a gene; V was cut back by 1 base and J by 0 bases. CDR1 and CDR2 (germline): SGHNT, YENEEA.